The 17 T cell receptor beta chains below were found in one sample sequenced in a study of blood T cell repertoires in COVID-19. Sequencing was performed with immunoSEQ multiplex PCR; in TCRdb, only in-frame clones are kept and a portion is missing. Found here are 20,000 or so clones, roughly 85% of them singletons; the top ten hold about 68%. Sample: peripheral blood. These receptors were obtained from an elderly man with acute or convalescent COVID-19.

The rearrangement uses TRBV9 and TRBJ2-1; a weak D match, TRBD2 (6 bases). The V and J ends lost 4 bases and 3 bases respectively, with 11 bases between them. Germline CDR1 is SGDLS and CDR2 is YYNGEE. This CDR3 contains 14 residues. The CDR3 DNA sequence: TGTGCCAGCAGCCGATCCGGGGGCTACAATGAGCAGTTCTTC. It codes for CASSRSGGYNEQFF.

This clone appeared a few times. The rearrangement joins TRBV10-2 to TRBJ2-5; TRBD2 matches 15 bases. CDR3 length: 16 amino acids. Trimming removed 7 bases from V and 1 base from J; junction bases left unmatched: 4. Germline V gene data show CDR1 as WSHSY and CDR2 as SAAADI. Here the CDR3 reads CASNTGLAGGQETQYF. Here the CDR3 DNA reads TGCGCCAGCAATACGGGACTAGCGGGGGGCCAAGAGACCCAGTACTTC.

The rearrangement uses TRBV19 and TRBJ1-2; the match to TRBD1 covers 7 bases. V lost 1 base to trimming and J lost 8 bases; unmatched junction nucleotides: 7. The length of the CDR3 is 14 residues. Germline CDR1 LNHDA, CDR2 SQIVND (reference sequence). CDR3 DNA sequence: TGTGCCAGTAGTATAGGCCCGACAGGGACGGGCTACACCTTC. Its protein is CASSIGPTGTGYTF.

CDR3 amino acids: CASSRQGGSEKLFF. The CDR3 bases are TGTGCCAGCAGTCGACAGGGAGGAAGTGAAAAACTGTTTTTT. The chain uses TRBV6-2 or TRBV6-3 and TRBJ1-4, with TRBD1 matching over 7 bases. V trimming: 5 bases; J trimming: 7 bases; junction bases outside the gene matches: 7. The CDR3 is made up of 14 amino acids. Per germline, CDR1 MNHEY and CDR2 SVGEGT.

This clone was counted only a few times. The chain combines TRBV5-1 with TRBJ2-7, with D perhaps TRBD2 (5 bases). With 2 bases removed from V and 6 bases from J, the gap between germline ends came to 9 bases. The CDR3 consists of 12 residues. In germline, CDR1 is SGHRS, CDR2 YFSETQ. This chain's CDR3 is CASSFLAGEQYF. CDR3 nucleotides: TGCGCCAGCAGCTTTCTAGCAGGCGAGCAGTACTTC.

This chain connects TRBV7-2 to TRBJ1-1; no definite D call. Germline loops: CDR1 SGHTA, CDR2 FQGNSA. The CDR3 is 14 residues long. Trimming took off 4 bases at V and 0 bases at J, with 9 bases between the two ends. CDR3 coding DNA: TGTGCCAGCAGCTCCGTAAATATGAACACTGAAGCTTTCTTT. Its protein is CASSSVNMNTEAFF.

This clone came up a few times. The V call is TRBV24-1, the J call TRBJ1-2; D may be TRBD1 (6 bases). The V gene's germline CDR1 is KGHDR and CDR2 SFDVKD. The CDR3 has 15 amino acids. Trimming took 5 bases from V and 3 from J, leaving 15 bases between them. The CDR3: CATSGTGRGDYGYTF. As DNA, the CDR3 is TGTGCCACCAGTGGTACAGGGAGAGGTGACTATGGCTACACCTTC.

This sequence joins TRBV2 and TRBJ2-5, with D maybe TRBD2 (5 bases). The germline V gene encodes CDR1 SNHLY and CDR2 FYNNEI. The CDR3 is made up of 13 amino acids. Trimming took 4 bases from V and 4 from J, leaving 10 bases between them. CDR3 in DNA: TGTGCCAGCAGTGTGGATCGGGGAGAGACCCAGTACTTC. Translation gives CASSVDRGETQYF.

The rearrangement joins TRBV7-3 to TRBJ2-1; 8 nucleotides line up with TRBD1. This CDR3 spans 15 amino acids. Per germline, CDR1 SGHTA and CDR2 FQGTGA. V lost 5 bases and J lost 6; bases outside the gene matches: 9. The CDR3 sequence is CASSQPTGAVNEQFF. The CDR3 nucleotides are TGTGCCAGCAGCCAACCGACAGGGGCGGTCAATGAGCAGTTCTTC.

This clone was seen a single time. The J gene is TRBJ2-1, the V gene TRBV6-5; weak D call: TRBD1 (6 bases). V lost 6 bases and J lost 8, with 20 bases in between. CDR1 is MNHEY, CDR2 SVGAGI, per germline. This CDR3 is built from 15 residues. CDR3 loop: CASRRGGPPMDEQFF. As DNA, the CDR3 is TGTGCCAGCAGGCGAGGGGGACCACCTATGGATGAGCAGTTCTTC.

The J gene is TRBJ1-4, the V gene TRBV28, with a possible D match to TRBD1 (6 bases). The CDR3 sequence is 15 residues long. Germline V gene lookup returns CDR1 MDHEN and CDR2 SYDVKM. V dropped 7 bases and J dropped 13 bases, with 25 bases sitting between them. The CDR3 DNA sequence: TGTGCCAGCAAAGGGGGTGCACGTTTTTTGGTGGGACTGTTTTTT. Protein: CASKGGARFLVGLFF.

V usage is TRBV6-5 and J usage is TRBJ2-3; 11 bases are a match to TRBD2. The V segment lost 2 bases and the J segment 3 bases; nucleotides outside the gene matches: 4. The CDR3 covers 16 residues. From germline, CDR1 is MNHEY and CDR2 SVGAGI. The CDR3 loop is CASSYVSGGATDTQYF. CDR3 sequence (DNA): TGTGCCAGCAGTTACGTTAGCGGGGGGGCTACAGATACGCAGTATTTT.

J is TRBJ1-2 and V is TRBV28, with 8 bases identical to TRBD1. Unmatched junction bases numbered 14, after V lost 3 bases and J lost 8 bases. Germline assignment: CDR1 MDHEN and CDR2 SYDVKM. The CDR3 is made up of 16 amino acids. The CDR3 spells CASSFPRGRDNRGYTF. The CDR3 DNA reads TGTGCCAGCAGTTTTCCCAGGGGGCGCGATAATCGGGGCTACACCTTC.

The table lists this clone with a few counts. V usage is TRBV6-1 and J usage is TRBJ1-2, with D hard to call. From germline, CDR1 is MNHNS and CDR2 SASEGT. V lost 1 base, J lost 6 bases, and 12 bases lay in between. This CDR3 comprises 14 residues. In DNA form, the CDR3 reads TGTGCCAGCAGTGAAGGGTGGGCATCGGATGGCTACACCTTC. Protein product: CASSEGWASDGYTF.

The CDR3 region is CASSFAGNIQYF. DNA for the CDR3: TGTGCCAGCAGTTTCGCAGGAAACATTCAGTACTTC. V usage is TRBV6-6 and J usage is TRBJ2-4; no firm D call. Germline V gene lookup returns CDR1 MNHNY and CDR2 SVGAGI (reference sequence). There are 12 residues in the CDR3. The V gene lost 4 bases and the J gene lost 6 bases, with 7 bases spanning the gap.

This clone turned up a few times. CDR3 DNA: TGCGCCAGCAGCCAAGACTACAGGGAAGGGGAGACCCAGTACTTC. Translation: CASSQDYREGETQYF. This sequence joins TRBV4-3 and TRBJ2-5; tentatively, D is TRBD1 (6 bases). Per germline, CDR1 LGHNA and CDR2 YSLEER. The V end lost 0 bases, the J end lost 5 bases, and 13 bases lay between the germline ends. This CDR3 contains 15 residues.

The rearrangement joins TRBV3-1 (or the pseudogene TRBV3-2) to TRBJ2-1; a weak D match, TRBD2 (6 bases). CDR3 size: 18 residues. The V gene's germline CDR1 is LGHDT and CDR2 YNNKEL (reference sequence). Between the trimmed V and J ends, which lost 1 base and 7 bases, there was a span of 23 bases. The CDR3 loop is CASSQGLIAGTGGNEQFF. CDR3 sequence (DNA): TGTGCCAGCAGCCAAGGTCTCATCGCGGGGACGGGTGGGAATGAGCAGTTCTTC.